The 2 T cell receptor beta chains reported below all come from one sample, sequenced in a study of human T cells and chemical hapten exposure. TCRdb passed the RACE reads through MiXCR, listing each CDR3 protein once. This sample yields more than 90,000 distinct CDR3 sequences, of which more than 9.5% are seen a single time; 3.2% belongs to the top ten. Stated time point: patch test 2, 6 weeks after DPC sensitization. The treatment was: therapeutic diphenylcyclopropenone sensitization with weekly scalp DPC. This specimen was whole blood, taken in connection with sensitization to the hapten diphenylcyclopropenone (DPC). The source of these receptors is a woman in her thirties or forties with alopecia areata. Some clones in this sample may be carry-over from other donors' samples.

This clonotype was detected many times. The rearrangement links TRBV28 to TRBJ1-6; D perhaps matches TRBD1 (6 bases). This CDR3 contains 15 residues. Looked up from germline, CDR1 is MDHEN and CDR2 is SYDVKM. Trimming removed 1 base at V and 7 bases at J, with 11 bases between. This CDR3 reads CASSLLGQGNSPLHF. In DNA form, the CDR3 reads TGTGCCAGCAGTTTATTAGGGCAGGGGAATTCACCCCTCCACTTT. The variable domain in full, completed from reference TRBV28 and TRBJ1-6, reads DVKVTQSSRYLVKRTGEKVFLECVQDMDHENMFWYRQDPGLGLRLIYFSYDVKMKEKGDIPEGYSVSREKKERFSLILESASTNQTSMYLCASSLLGQGNSPLHFGNGTRLTVT.

The gene calls are TRBV29-1 and TRBJ1-5; 9 bases line up with TRBD1. The CDR3 loop spans 13 amino acids. Germline V gene sequence: CDR1 SQVTM, CDR2 ANQGSEA. Trimming cost V 6 bases and J 4 bases; bases outside gene matches: 4. CDR3 bases: TGCAGCGTCGGGACAGGGATTAATCAGCCCCAGCATTTT. It encodes CSVGTGINQPQHF.